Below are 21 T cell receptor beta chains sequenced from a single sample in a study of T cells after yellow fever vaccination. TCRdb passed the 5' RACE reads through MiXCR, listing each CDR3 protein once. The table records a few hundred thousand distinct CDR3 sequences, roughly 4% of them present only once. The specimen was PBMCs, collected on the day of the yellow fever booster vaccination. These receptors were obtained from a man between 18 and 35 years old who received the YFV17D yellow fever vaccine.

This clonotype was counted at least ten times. The CDR3 region is CSGVGGYTDTQYF. The CDR3 DNA follows: TGCAGCGGGGTAGGAGGGTACACAGATACGCAGTATTTT. The chain couples TRBV20-1 to TRBJ2-3, with a possible D match to TRBD2 (6 bases). The CDR3 loop spans 13 amino acids. Germline V lookup: CDR1 DFQATT, CDR2 SNEGSKA (reference sequence).

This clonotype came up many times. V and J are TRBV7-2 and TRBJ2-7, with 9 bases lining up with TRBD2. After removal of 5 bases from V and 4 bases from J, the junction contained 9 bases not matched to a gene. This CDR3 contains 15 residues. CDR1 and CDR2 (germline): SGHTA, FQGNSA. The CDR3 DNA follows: TGTGCCAGCAGCGCCGGGCGGGGGGGCTCTTACGAGCAGTACTTC. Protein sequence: CASSAGRGGSYEQYF.

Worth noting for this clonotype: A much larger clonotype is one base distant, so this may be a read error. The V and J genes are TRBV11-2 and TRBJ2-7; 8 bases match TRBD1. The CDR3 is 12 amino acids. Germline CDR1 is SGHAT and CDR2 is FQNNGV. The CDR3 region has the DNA TGTGCCAGCAGCACTACCAGGGGGCCTCAATCCTTC. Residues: CASSTTRGPQSF.

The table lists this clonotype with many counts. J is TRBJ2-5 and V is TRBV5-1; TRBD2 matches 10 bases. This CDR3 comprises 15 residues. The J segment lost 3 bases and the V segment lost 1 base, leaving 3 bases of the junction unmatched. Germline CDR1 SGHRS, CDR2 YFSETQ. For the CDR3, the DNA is TGCGCCAGCAGCTTGACTACTAGCGGGAAAGAGACCCAGTACTTC. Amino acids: CASSLTTSGKETQYF.

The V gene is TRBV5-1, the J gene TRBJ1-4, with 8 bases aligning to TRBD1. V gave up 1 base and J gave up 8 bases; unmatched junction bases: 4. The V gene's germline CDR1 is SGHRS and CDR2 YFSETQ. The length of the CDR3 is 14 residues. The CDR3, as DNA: TGCGCCAGCAGCTTGACAGGGGGTGAGGAAAAACTGTTTTTT. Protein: CASSLTGGEEKLFF.

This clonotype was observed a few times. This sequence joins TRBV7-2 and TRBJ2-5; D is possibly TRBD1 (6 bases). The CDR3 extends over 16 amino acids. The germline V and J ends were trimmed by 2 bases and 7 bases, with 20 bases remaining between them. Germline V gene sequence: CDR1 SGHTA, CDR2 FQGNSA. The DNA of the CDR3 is TGTGCCAGCAGCTTACACCCGGGACAACTCAGGGGGACCCAGTACTTC. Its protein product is CASSLHPGQLRGTQYF.

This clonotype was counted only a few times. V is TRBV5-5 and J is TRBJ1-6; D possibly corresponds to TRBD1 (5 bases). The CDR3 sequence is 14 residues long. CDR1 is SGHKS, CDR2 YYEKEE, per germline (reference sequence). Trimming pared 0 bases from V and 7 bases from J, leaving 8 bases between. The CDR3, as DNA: TGTGCCAGCAGCTTGGAAGGGGACAATTCACCCCTCCACTTT. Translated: CASSLEGDNSPLHF.

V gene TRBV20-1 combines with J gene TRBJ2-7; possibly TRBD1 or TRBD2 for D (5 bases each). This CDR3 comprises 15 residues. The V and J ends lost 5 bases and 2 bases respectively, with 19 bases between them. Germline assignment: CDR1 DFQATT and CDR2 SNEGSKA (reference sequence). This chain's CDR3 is CSAPIPGRTTYEQYF. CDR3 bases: TGCAGTGCTCCCATCCCGGGGCGGACGACCTACGAGCAGTACTTC.

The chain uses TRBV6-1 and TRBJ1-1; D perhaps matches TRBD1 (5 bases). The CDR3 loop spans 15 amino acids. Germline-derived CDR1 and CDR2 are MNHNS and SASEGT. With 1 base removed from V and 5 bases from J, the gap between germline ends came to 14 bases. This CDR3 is CASSEGLGGWTEAFF. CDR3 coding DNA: TGTGCCAGCAGTGAAGGGTTGGGGGGATGGACTGAAGCTTTCTTT.

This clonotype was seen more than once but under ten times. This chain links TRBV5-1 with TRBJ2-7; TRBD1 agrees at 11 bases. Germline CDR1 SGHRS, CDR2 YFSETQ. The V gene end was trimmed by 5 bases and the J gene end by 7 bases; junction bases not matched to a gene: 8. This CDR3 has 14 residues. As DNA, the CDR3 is TGCGCCAGCAGAACCGGGACAGGGGGAGCTGAGCAGTACTTC. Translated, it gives CASRTGTGGAEQYF.

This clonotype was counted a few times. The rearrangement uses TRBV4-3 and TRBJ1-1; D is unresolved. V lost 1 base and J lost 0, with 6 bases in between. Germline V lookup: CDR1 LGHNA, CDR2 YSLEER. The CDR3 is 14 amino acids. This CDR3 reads CASSQGVLNTEAFF. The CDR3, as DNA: TGCGCCAGCAGCCAAGGAGTCTTGAACACTGAAGCTTTCTTT.

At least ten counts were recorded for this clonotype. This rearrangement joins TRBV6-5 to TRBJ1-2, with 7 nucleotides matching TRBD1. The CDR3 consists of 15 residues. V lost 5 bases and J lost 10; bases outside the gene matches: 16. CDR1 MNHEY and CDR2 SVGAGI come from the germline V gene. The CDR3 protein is CASSPRDQGVRPYTF. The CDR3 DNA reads TGTGCCAGCAGTCCGCGAGACCAGGGGGTTCGGCCCTACACCTTC.

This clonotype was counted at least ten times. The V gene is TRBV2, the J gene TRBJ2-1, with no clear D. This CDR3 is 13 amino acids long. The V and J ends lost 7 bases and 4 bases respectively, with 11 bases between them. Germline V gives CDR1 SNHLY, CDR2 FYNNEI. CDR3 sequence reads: CASNVELYNEQFF. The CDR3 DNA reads TGTGCCAGCAACGTCGAGTTATACAATGAGCAGTTCTTC.

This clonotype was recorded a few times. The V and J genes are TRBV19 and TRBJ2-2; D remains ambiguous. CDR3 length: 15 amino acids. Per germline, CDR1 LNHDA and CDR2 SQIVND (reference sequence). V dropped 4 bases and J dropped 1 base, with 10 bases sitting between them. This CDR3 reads CASSRISLNTGELFF. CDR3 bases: TGTGCCAGTAGTAGGATCAGTTTGAACACCGGGGAGCTGTTTTTT. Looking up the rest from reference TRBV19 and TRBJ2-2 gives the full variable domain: DGGITQSPKYLFRKEGQNVTLSCEQNLNHDAMYWYRQDPGQGLRLIYYSQIVNDFQKGDIAEGYSVSREKKESFPLTVTSAQKNPTAFYLCASSRISLNTGELFFGEGSRLTVL.

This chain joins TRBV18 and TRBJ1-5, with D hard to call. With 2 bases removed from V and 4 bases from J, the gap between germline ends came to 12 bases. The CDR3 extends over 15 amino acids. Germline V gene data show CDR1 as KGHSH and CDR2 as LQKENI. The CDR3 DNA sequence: TGTGCCAGCTCACCAGAAGCCGGGAGTAATCAGCCCCAGCATTTT. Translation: CASSPEAGSNQPQHF.

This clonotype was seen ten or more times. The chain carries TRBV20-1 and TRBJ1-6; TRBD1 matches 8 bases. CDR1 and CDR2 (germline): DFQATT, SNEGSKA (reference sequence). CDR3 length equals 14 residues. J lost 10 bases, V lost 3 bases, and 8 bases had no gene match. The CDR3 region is CSARAQGAGSPLHF. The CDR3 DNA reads TGCAGTGCTAGGGCGCAGGGGGCTGGATCACCCCTCCACTTT.

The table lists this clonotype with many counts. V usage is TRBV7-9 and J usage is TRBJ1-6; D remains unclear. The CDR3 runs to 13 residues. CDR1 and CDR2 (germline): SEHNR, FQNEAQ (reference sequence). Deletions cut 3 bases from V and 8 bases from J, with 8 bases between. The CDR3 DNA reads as TGTGCCAGCAGCTTGGCCTCTTATTCACCCCTCCACTTT. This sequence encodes CASSLASYSPLHF.

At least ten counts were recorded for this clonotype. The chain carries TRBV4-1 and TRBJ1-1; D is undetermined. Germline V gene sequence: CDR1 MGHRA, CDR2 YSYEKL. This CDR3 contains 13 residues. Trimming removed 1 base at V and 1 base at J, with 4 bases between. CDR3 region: CASSQGGNTEAFF. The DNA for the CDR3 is TGCGCCAGCAGCCAAGGAGGGAACACTGAAGCTTTCTTT.

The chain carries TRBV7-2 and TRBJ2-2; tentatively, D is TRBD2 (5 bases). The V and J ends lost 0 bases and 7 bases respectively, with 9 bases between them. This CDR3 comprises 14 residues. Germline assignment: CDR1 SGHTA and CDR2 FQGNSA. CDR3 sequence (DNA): TGTGCCAGCAGCTTAGCGATTCGGGGCGGGGAGCTGTTTTTT. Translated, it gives CASSLAIRGGELFF. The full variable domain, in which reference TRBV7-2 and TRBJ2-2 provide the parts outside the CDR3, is GAGVSQSPSNKVTEKGKDVELRCDPISGHTALYWYRQSLGQGLEFLIYFQGNSAPDKSGLPSDRFSAERTGGSVSTLTIQRTQQEDSAVYLCASSLAIRGGELFFGEGSRLTVL.

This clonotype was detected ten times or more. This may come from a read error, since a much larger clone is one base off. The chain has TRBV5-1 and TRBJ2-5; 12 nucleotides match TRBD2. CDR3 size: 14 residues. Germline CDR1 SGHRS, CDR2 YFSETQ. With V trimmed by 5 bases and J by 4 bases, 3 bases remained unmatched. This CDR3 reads CASRLTSGGETQYF. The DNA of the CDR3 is TGCGCCAGCAGATTGACTAGCGGGGGAGAGACCCAGTACTTC. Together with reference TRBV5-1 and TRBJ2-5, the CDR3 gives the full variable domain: KAGVTQTPRYLIKTRGQQVTLSCSPISGHRSVSWYQQTPGQGLQFLFEYFSETQRNKGNFPGRFSGRQFSNSRSEMNVSTLELGDSALYLCASRLTSGGETQYFGPGTRLLVL.

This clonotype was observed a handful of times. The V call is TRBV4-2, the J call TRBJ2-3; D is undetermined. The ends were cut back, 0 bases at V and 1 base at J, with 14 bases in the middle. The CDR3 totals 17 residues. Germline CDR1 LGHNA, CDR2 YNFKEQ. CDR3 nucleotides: TGTGCCAGCAGCCAAGATGGGCCGGGTAGGGGCACAGATACGCAGTATTTT. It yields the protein CASSQDGPGRGTDTQYF.